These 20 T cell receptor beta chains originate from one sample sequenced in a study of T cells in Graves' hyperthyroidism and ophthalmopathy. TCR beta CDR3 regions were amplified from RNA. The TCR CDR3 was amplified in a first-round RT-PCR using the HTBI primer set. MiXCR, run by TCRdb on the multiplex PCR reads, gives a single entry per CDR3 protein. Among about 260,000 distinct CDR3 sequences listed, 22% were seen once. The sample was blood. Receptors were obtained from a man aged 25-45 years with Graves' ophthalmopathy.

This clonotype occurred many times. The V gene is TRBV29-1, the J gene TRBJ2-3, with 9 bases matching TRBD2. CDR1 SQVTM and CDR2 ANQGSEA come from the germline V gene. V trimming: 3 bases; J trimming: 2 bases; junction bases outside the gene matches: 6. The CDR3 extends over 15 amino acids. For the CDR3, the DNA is TGCAGCGTTGACTTAGCGGGAGATAACACAGATACGCAGTATTTT. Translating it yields CSVDLAGDNTDTQYF.

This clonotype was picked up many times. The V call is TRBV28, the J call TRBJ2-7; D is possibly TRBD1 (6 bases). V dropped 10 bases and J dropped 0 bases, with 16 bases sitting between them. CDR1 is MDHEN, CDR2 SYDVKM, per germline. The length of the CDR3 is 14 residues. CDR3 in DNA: TGTGCCACCGAGCCACAGGGCCCCTCCTACGAGCAGTACTTC. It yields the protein CATEPQGPSYEQYF.

The CDR3 protein is CASTLLRDTDTQYF. CDR3 DNA: TGTGCCAGCACCCTCCTTCGTGACACAGATACGCAGTATTTT. The chain couples TRBV7-9 to TRBJ2-3; D is undetermined. Germline V gene lookup returns CDR1 SEHNR and CDR2 FQNEAQ (reference sequence). V lost 7 bases, J lost 2 bases, and 13 bases lay in between. The CDR3 spans 14 residues.

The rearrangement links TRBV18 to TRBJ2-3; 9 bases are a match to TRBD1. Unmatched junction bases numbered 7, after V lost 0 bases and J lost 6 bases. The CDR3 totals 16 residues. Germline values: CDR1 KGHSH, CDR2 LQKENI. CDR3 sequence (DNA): TGTGCCAGCTCACCACCGCTAGGACAGGGGACGGATACGCAGTATTTT. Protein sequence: CASSPPLGQGTDTQYF.

The CDR3 region is CASSYSDGEAFF. Written as DNA, the CDR3 is TGTGCCAGCAGTTACTCGGACGGTGAAGCTTTCTTT. The rearrangement joins TRBV6-5 to TRBJ1-1; no clear D gene. The CDR3 is 12 residues long. V was pared by 0 bases and J by 7 bases, with 6 bases between. In germline, CDR1 is MNHEY, CDR2 SVGAGI.

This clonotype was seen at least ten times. Here the CDR3 reads CAWILNPGNTIYF. CDR3 nucleotide sequence: TGTGCCTGGATTCTCAACCCTGGAAACACCATATATTTT. J is TRBJ1-3 and V is TRBV30, with unresolved D. Germline assignment: CDR1 GTSNPN and CDR2 SVGIG (reference sequence). The CDR3 runs to 13 residues. Trimming shortened V by 4 bases and J by 2 bases, and 9 bases separated the two germline ends.

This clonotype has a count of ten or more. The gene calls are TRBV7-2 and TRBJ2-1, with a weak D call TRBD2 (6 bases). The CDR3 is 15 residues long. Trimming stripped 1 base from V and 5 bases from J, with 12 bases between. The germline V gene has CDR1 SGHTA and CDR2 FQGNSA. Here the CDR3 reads CASSLVGGINNEQFF. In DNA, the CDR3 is TGTGCCAGCAGCTTAGTAGGCGGGATAAACAATGAGCAGTTCTTC.

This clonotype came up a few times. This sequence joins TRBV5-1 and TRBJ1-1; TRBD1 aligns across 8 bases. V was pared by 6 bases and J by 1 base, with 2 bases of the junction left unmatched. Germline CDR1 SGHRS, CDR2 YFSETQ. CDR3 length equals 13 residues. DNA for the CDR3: TGCGCCAGCACCGGGACAGGGAACACTGAAGCTTTCTTT. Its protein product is CASTGTGNTEAFF. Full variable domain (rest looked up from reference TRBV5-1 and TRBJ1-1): KAGVTQTPRYLIKTRGQQVTLSCSPISGHRSVSWYQQTPGQGLQFLFEYFSETQRNKGNFPGRFSGRQFSNSRSEMNVSTLELGDSALYLCASTGTGNTEAFFGQGTRLTVV.

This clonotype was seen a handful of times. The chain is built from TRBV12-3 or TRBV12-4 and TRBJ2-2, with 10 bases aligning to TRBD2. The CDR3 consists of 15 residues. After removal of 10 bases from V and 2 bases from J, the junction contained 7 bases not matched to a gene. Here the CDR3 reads CATPGLALNTGELFF. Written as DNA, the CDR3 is TGTGCCACACCGGGACTAGCGTTAAACACCGGGGAGCTGTTTTTT.

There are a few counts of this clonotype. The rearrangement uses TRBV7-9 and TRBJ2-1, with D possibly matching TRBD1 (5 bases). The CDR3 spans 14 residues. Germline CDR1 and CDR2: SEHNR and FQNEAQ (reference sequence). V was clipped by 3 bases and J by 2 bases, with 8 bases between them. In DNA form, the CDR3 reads TGTGCCAGCAGCTTGGACATAGCCTACAATGAGCAGTTCTTC. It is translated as CASSLDIAYNEQFF. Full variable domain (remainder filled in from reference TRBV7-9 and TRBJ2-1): DTGVSQNPRHKITKRGQNVTFRCDPISEHNRLYWYRQTLGQGPEFLTYFQNEAQLEKSRLLSDRFSAERPKGSFSTLEIQRTEQGDSAMYLCASSLDIAYNEQFFGPGTRLTVL.

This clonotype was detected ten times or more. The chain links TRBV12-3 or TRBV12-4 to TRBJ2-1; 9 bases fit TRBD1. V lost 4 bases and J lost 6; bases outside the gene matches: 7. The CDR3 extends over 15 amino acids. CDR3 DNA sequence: TGTGCCAGCAGTTCATACAGGGGGCGCGGCAATGAGCAGTTCTTC. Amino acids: CASSSYRGRGNEQFF.

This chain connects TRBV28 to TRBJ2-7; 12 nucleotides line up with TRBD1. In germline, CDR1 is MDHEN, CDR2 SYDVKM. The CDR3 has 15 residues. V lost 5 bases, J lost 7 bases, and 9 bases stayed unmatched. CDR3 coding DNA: TGTGCCAGCAGTCCGGGGACAGGGGGCGCTCAAGAGCAGTACTTC. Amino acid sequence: CASSPGTGGAQEQYF.

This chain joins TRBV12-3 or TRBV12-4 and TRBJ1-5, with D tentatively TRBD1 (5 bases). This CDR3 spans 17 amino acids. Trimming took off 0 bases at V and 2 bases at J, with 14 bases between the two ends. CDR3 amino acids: CASSLAGAGWGNQPQHF. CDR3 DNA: TGTGCCAGCAGTTTAGCAGGGGCAGGATGGGGCAATCAGCCCCAGCATTTT.

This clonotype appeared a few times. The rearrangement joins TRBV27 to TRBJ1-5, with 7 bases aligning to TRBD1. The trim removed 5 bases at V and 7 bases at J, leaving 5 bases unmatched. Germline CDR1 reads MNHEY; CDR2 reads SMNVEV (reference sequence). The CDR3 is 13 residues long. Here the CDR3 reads CASSKGTVQPQHF. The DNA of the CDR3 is TGTGCCAGCAGTAAAGGGACAGTCCAGCCCCAGCATTTT.

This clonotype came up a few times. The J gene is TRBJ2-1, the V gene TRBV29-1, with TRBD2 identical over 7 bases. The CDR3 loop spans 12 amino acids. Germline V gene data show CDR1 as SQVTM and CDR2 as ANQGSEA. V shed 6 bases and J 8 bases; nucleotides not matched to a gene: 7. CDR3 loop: CSVRTSLDEQFF. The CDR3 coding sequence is TGCAGCGTCCGGACTAGTTTGGATGAGCAGTTCTTC.

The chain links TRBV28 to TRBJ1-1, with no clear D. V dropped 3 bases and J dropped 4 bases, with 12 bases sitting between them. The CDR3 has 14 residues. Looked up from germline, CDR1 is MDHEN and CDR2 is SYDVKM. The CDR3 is CASSLRVPSTEAFF. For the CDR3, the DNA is TGTGCCAGCAGTTTGAGGGTACCCAGCACTGAAGCTTTCTTT.

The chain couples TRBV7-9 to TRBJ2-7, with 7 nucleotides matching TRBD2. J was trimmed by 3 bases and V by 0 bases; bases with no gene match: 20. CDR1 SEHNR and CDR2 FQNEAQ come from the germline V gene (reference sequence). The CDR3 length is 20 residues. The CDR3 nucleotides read TGTGCCAGCAGCTTAGCCGAGGGACTATCACCACCTCGTCGATACTACGAGCAGTACTTC. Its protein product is CASSLAEGLSPPRRYYEQYF.

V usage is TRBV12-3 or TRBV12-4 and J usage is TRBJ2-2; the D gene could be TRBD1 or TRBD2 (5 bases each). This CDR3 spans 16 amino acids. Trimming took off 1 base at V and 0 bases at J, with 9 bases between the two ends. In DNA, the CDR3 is TGTGCCAGCAGTTTAGTTGGGGGTCCGAACACCGGGGAGCTGTTTTTT. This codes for CASSLVGGPNTGELFF.

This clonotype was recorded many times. CDR3 residues: CAWNRDSMNTEAFF. The CDR3 DNA follows: TGTGCCTGGAACCGGGACAGCATGAACACTGAAGCTTTCTTT. The V gene is TRBV30, the J gene TRBJ1-1; 7 bases line up with TRBD1. The length of the CDR3 is 14 residues. Trimming took 4 bases from V and 0 from J; bases not matched to a gene: 5. From germline, CDR1 is GTSNPN and CDR2 SVGIG (reference sequence).

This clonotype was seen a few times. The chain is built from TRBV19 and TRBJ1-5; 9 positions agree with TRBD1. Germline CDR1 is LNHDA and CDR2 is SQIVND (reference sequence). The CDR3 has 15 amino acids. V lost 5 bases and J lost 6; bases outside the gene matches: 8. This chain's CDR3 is CASSSRDRAGQPQHF. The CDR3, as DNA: TGTGCCAGTAGTTCCCGGGACAGGGCGGGTCAGCCCCAGCATTTT.